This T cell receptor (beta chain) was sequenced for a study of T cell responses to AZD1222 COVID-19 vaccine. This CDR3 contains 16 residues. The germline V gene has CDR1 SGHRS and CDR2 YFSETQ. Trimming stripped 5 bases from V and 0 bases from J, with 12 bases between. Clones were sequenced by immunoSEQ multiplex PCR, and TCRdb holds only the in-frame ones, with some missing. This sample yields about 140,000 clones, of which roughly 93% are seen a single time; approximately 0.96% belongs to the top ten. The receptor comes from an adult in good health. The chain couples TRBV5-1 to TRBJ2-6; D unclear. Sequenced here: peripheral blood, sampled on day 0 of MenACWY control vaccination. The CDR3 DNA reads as TGCGCCAGCAGTTCCTCCCCAATCTCTGGGGCCAACGTCCTGACTTTC. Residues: CASSSSPISGANVLTF. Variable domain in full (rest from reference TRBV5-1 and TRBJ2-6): KAGVTQTPRYLIKTRGQQVTLSCSPISGHRSVSWYQQTPGQGLQFLFEYFSETQRNKGNFPGRFSGRQFSNSRSEMNVSTLELGDSALYLCASSSSPISGANVLTFGAGSRLTVL.